A single TCR beta chain is shown here with its context. The data originate from a study of blood T cell repertoires in COVID-19. About the study: The samples span acute and convalescent COVID-19 from the United States, Italy and Spain. PBMCs, B-cell-depleted T cells, or T cells were the source of the cDNA or gDNA that made up the material.

In the study's own analysis: Scientists estimated how many nucleated cells there were by amplifying reference gene primers. Measured with immunoSEQ multiplex PCR; TCRdb has only the in-frame clones, and not every one. That table supplies the V and J calls and clone size; D and trimming were determined from the DNA. The table has some 180,000 clones, roughly 84% seen once. CDR3 length equals 15 residues. Trimming cost V 7 bases and J 7 bases; bases outside gene matches: 17. Germline V CDR1 and CDR2: GTSNPN, SVGIG (reference sequence). The sequence derives from a human donor in a cohort sampled during active COVID-19. The V and J genes are TRBV30 and TRBJ2-7; 9 bases agree with TRBD2. What was sequenced was peripheral blood. The CDR3 is CASQGVGGRAVEQYF. The CDR3 nucleotides are TGTGCCTCCCAAGGGGTTGGCGGGAGGGCCGTTGAGCAGTACTTC.